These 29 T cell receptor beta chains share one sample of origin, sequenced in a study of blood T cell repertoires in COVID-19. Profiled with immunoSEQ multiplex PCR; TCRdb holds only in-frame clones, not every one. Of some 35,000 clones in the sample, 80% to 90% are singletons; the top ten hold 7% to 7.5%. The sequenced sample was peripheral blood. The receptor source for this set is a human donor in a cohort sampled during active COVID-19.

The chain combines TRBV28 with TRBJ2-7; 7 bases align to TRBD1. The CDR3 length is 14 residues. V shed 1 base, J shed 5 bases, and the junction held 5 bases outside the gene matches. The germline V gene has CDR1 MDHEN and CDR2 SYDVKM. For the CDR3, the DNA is TGTGCCAGCAGTTTATTAGGGGGCGAAGACGAGCAGTACTTC. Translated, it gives CASSLLGGEDEQYF.

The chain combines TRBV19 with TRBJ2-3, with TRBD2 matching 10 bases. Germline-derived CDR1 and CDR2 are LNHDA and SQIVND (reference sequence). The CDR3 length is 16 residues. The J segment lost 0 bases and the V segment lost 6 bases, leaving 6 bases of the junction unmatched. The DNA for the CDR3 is TGTGCCAGTAGAATTAGCGGGGGGTCTAGCACAGATACGCAGTATTTT. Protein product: CASRISGGSSTDTQYF.

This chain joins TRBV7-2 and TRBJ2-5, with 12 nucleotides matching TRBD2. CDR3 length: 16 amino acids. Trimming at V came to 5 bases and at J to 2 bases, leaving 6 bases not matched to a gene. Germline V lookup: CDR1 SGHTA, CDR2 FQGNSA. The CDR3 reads CASSVTSGRFQETQYF. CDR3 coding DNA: TGTGCCAGCAGCGTTACTAGCGGGAGGTTTCAAGAGACCCAGTACTTC.

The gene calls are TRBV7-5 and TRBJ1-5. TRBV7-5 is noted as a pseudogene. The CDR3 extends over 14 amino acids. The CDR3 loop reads CARSFSSANQPQHF. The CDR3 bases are TGTGCCAGAAGCTTTTCCAGCGCAAATCAGCCCCAGCATTTT.

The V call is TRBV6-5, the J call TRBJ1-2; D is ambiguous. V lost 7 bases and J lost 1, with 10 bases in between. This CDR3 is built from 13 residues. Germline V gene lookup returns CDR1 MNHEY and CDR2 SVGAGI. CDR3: CASTRSLNYGYTF. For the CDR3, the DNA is TGTGCCAGCACACGCAGTCTTAACTATGGCTACACCTTC.

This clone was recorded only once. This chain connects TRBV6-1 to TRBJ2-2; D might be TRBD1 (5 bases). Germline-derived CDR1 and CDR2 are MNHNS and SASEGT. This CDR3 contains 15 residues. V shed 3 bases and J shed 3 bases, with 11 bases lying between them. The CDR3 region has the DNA TGTGCCAGCAGTGATGGCAGGGCGGACACCGGGGAGCTGTTTTTT. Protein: CASSDGRADTGELFF.

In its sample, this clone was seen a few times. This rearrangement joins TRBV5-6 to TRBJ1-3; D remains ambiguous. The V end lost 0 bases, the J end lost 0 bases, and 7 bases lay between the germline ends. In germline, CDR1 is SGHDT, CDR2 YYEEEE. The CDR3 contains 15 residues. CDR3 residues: CASSLAGISGNTIYF. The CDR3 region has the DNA TGTGCCAGCAGCTTGGCCGGGATCTCTGGAAACACCATATATTTT.

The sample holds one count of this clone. CDR3 region: CASSLDPTDEQFF. The CDR3 coding sequence is TGTGCCAGCAGCTTAGACCCTACCGATGAGCAGTTCTTC. The rearrangement uses TRBV11-3 and TRBJ2-1, with D unresolved. The CDR3 spans 13 residues. Per the germline V gene, CDR1 is SGHNT and CDR2 is YENEEA. V was clipped by 0 bases and J by 8 bases, with 8 bases between them.

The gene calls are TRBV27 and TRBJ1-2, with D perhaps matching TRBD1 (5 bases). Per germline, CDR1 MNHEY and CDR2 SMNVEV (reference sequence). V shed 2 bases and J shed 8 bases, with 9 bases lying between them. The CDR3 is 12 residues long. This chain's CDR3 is CASSLAGYGYTF. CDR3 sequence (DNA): TGTGCCAGCAGTTTAGCAGGGTACGGCTACACCTTC.

The CDR3 sequence: CASSPGTGNSPLHF. The CDR3, as DNA: TGTGCCAGCAGCCCCGGGACAGGGAATTCACCCCTCCACTTT. This chain joins TRBV5-6 and TRBJ1-6; 9 nucleotides match TRBD1. Germline V gene sequence: CDR1 SGHDT, CDR2 YYEEEE. V was clipped by 4 bases and J by 7 bases; unmatched bases: 3. CDR3 length: 14 residues.

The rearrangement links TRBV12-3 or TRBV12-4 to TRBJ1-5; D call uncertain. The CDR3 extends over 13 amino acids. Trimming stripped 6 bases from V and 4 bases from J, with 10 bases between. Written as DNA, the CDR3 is TGTGCCAGCAGGACCGGGAAAAATCAGCCCCAGCATTTT. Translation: CASRTGKNQPQHF.

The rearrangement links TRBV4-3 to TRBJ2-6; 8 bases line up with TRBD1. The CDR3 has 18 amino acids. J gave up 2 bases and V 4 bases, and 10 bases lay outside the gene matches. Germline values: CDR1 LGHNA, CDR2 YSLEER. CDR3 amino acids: CASSRGSGGTAGANVLTF. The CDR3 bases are TGCGCCAGCAGCCGGGGCTCAGGGGGCACAGCTGGGGCCAACGTCCTGACTTTC.

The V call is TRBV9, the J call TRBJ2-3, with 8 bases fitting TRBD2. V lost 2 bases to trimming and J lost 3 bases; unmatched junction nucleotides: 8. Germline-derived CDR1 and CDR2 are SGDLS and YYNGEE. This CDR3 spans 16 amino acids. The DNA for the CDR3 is TGTGCCAGCAGCGTCCGGAGCGGGAGTGGTACAGATACGCAGTATTTT. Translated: CASSVRSGSGTDTQYF.

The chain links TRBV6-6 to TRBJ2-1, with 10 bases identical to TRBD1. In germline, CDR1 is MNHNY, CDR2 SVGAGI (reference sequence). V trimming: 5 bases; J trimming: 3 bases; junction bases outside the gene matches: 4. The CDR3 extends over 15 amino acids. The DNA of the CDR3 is TGTGCCAGCAGTAACCGGGACAGGGGCTACAATGAGCAGTTCTTC. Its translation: CASSNRDRGYNEQFF.

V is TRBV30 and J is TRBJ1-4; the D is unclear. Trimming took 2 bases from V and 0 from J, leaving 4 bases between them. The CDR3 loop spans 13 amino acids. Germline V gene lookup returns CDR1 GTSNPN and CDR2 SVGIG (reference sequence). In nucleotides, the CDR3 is TGTGCCTGGAGTCGGTCAACTAATGAAAAACTGTTTTTT. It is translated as CAWSRSTNEKLFF.

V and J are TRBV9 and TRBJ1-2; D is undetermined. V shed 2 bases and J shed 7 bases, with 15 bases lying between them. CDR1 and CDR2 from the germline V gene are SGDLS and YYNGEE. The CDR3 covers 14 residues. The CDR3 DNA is TGTGCCAGCAGCGTCCAAAGCCTAGGGAGTGGCTACACCTTC. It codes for CASSVQSLGSGYTF.

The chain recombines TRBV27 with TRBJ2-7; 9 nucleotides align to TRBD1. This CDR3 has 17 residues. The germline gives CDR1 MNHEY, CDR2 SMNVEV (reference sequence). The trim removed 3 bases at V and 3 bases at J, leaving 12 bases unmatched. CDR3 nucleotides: TGTGCCAGCAGTTTCCTATTACCGGGACAGGGATACTACGAGCAGTACTTC. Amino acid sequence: CASSFLLPGQGYYEQYF.

The CDR3 reads CASSFRRTGENTEAFF. The CDR3 nucleotides are TGTGCCAGCAGCTTCCGCCGGACAGGGGAGAACACTGAAGCTTTCTTT. The chain has TRBV7-2 and TRBJ1-1; 9 bases map to TRBD1. There are 16 residues in the CDR3. The V and J ends lost 3 bases and 1 base, in that order; junction bases with no gene match: 6. Germline V lookup: CDR1 SGHTA, CDR2 FQGNSA.

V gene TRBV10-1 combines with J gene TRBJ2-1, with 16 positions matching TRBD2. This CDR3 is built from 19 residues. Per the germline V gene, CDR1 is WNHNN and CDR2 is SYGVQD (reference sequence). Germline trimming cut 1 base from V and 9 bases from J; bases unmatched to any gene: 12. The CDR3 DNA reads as TGCGCCAGCAGTGAGTTTGGGACCGGGACTAGCGGGGGGGCGTTTGAGCAGTTCTTC. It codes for CASSEFGTGTSGGAFEQFF.

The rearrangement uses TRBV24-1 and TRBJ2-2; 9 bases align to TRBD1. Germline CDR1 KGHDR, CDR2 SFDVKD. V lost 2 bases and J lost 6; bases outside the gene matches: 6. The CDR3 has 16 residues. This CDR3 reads CATSDSGGQGPGELFF. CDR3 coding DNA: TGTGCCACCAGTGATTCGGGGGGACAGGGACCCGGGGAGCTGTTTTTT.

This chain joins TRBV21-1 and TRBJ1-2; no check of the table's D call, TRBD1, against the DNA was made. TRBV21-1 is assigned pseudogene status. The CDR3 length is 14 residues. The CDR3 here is CASSSLTGDYGYTF. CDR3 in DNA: TGTGCCAGCAGCTCCCTAACAGGGGACTATGGCTACACCTTC.

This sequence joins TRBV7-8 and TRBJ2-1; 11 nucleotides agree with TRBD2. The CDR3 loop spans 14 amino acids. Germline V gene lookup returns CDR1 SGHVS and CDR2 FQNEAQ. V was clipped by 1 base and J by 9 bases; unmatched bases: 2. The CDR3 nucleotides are TGTGCCAGCAGCTTAGATAGCGGGAGGGGTGAGCAGTTCTTC. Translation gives CASSLDSGRGEQFF.

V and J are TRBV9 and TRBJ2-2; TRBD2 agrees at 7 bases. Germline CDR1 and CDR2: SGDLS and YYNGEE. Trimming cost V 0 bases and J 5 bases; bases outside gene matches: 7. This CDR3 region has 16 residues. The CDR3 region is CASSVDERGRTGELFF. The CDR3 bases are TGTGCCAGCAGCGTAGATGAGCGGGGACGAACCGGGGAGCTGTTTTTT.

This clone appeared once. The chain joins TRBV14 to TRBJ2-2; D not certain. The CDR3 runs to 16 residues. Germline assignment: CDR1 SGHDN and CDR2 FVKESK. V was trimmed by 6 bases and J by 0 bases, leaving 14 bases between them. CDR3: CASSPLPGANTGELFF. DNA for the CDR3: TGTGCCAGCAGTCCCCTACCGGGTGCGAACACCGGGGAGCTGTTTTTT.

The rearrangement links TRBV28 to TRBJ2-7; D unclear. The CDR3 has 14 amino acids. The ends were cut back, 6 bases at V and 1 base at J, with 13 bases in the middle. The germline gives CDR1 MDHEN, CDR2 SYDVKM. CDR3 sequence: CASSLLYRSYEQYF. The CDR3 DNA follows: TGTGCCAGCAGCCTGCTTTATCGGTCCTACGAGCAGTACTTC.

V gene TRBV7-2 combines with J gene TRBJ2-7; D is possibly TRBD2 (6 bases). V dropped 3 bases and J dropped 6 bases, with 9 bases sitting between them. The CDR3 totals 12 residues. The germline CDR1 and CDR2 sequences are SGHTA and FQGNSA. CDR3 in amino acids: CASSLGGGEQYF. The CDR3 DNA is TGTGCCAGCAGCTTGGGGGGTGGCGAGCAGTACTTC.

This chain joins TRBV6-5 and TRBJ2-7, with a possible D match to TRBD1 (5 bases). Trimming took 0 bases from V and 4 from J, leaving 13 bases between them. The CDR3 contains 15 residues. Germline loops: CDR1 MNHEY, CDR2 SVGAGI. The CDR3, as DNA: TGTGCCAGCAGTTACTCAGTAGGGGCTATGTACGAGCAGTACTTC. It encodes CASSYSVGAMYEQYF.

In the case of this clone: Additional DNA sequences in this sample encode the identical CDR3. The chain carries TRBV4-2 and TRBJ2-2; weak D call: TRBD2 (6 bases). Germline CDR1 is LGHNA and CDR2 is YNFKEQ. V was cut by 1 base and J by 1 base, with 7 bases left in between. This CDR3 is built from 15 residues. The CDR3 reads CASSQARGNTGELFF. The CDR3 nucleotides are TGTGCCAGCAGCCAAGCGCGGGGGAACACCGGGGAGCTGTTTTTT.

The CDR3 bases are TGCGCCAGCAGCTTGGCACAGGGGGTTGACTACACCTTC. It translates to CASSLAQGVDYTF. The chain couples TRBV5-1 to TRBJ1-2, with 8 bases lining up with TRBD1. The J segment lost 10 bases and the V segment lost 0 bases, leaving 5 bases of the junction unmatched. The CDR3 has 13 residues. Germline V gives CDR1 SGHRS, CDR2 YFSETQ.